A selection of T cell receptor beta chains follows, all from one sample in a study of vaccination effects on CD4 cells after COVID-19. Data came from immunoSEQ multiplex PCR; TCRdb stores just in-frame clones and leaves some out. The data hold tens of thousands of clones, with around 80% observed a single time. These receptors' targets are unknown. The sample was CD4+ T cells from PBMCs cultured with HIV peptides, taken before COVID-19 vaccination. The origin of the receptors is a human donor who had a prior SARS-CoV-2 infection. Both conserved end residues are part of each CDR3. Fields, in order: clone size, V gene, D gene, CDR3 length, J gene, CDR3 DNA, CDR3 protein. D genes are given only for firm matches. A row's size may be missing; if present it is once, few, many or a size class.

abundance: .
v_gene: TRBV6-5
d_gene: .
len: 14
j_gene: TRBJ2-2
CDR3nt: TGTGCCAGCAGTTACCGGCGGGAAACCGGGGAGCTGTTTTTT
CDR3aa: CASSYRRETGELFF

abundance: .
v_gene: TRBV2
d_gene: .
len: 12
j_gene: TRBJ1-2
CDR3nt: TGTGCCAGCACGAGGGATTACTATGGCTACACCTTC
CDR3aa: CASTRDYYGYTF

abundance: .
v_gene: TRBV6-5
d_gene: .
len: 14
j_gene: TRBJ1-2
CDR3nt: TGTGCCAGCAGGATCCTGGGCAGGGACTATGGCTACACCTTC
CDR3aa: CASRILGRDYGYTF

abundance: .
v_gene: TRBV7-2
d_gene: TRBD1
len: 18
j_gene: TRBJ1-5
CDR3nt: TGTGCCAGCAGCTTATCGGTTTGGACAGGGGATAGCAATCAGCCCCAGCATTTT
CDR3aa: CASSLSVWTGDSNQPQHF

abundance: .
v_gene: TRBV2
d_gene: TRBD1
len: 13
j_gene: TRBJ1-6
CDR3nt: TGTGCCAGCATGTCACAGGGGGCTTCACCCCTCCACTTT
CDR3aa: CASMSQGASPLHF

abundance: once
v_gene: TRBV5-1
d_gene: .
len: 14
j_gene: TRBJ2-3
CDR3nt: TGCGCCAGCAGCTTGGGTGGGGGCACAGATACGCAGTATTTT
CDR3aa: CASSLGGGTDTQYF

abundance: .
v_gene: TRBV9
d_gene: TRBD1
len: 17
j_gene: TRBJ1-5
CDR3nt: TGTGCCAGCAGCCAATTCCCGAGGGGGCATCACAATCAGCCCCAGCATTTT
CDR3aa: CASSQFPRGHHNQPQHF

abundance: .
v_gene: TRBV19
d_gene: .
len: 14
j_gene: TRBJ1-2
CDR3nt: TGTGCCAGTAGTATCGGGGGGCGCGGCTATGGCTACACCTTC
CDR3aa: CASSIGGRGYGYTF

abundance: .
v_gene: TRBV15
d_gene: TRBD2
len: 16
j_gene: TRBJ2-3
CDR3nt: TGTGCCACCAGCCCCCTAAGGACTAGCGGGGGTGGTACGCAGTATTTT
CDR3aa: CATSPLRTSGGGTQYF

abundance: .
v_gene: TRBV11-1
d_gene: .
len: 13
j_gene: TRBJ1-6
CDR3nt: TGTGCCAGCAGCACCACTTCAGATTCACCCCTCCACTTT
CDR3aa: CASSTTSDSPLHF

abundance: .
v_gene: TRBV9
d_gene: .
len: 15
j_gene: TRBJ2-7
CDR3nt: TGTGCCAGCAGCCCAGGGGACGAAAATTACGCCGAGCAGTACTTC
CDR3aa: CASSPGDENYAEQYF

abundance: .
v_gene: TRBV3-1/TRBV3-2
d_gene: TRBD2
len: 17
j_gene: TRBJ2-5
CDR3nt: TGTGCCAGCAGCCCAGGACTAGCGGGAGGGCCTCGGGAGACCCAGTACTTC
CDR3aa: CASSPGLAGGPRETQYF

abundance: .
v_gene: TRBV9
d_gene: TRBD2
len: 15
j_gene: TRBJ2-7
CDR3nt: TGTGCCAGCAGCGTAGAACTAGCGGGAGTCTACGAGCAGTACTTC
CDR3aa: CASSVELAGVYEQYF

abundance: .
v_gene: TRBV25-1
d_gene: .
len: 14
j_gene: TRBJ2-2
CDR3nt: TGTGCCAGCAGCCGGAGACACCTTACCGGGGAGCTGTTTTTT
CDR3aa: CASSRRHLTGELFF

abundance: .
v_gene: TRBV4-1
d_gene: TRBD1
len: 14
j_gene: TRBJ1-1
CDR3nt: TGCGCCAGCAGCCGAGGGACAGTCTTCGCTGAAGCTTTCTTT
CDR3aa: CASSRGTVFAEAFF

abundance: .
v_gene: TRBV2
d_gene: .
len: 13
j_gene: TRBJ1-2
CDR3nt: TGTGCCAGCAGCGTATCGCCAGAGAATGGCTACACCTTC
CDR3aa: CASSVSPENGYTF

abundance: .
v_gene: TRBV18
d_gene: TRBD2
len: 13
j_gene: TRBJ2-1
CDR3nt: TGTGCCAGCTCACCAGGGCGGGAGAATGAGCAGTTCTTC
CDR3aa: CASSPGRENEQFF

abundance: few
v_gene: TRBV7-9
d_gene: TRBD1
len: 14
j_gene: TRBJ2-7
CDR3nt: TGTGCCAGCAGCCGACAGGGGGAGATCTACGAGCAGTACTTC
CDR3aa: CASSRQGEIYEQYF

abundance: once
v_gene: TRBV2
d_gene: TRBD1
len: 15
j_gene: TRBJ1-5
CDR3nt: TGTGCCAGCAGACCCGACAGGGGACTCAGTCAGCCCCAGCATTTT
CDR3aa: CASRPDRGLSQPQHF

abundance: .
v_gene: TRBV7-9
d_gene: .
len: 15
j_gene: TRBJ1-4
CDR3nt: TGTGCCAGCAGCAAAGTCGGGGTTTTGAATGAAAAACTGTTTTTT
CDR3aa: CASSKVGVLNEKLFF

abundance: .
v_gene: TRBV5-1
d_gene: TRBD2
len: 15
j_gene: TRBJ2-1
CDR3nt: TGCGCCAGCAGTTTTAGCGGGAACTCCTACAATGAGCAGTTCTTC
CDR3aa: CASSFSGNSYNEQFF

abundance: .
v_gene: TRBV4-3
d_gene: .
len: 16
j_gene: TRBJ1-2
CDR3nt: TGCGCCAGCAGCCAATGGTTCGGGGGGAGTAACCAAGGCTACACCTTC
CDR3aa: CASSQWFGGSNQGYTF

abundance: .
v_gene: TRBV6-5
d_gene: TRBD1
len: 11
j_gene: TRBJ2-3
CDR3nt: TGTACAGGGGGAGGCACAGATACGCAGTATTTT
CDR3aa: CTGGGTDTQYF

abundance: .
v_gene: TRBV6-2/TRBV6-3
d_gene: TRBD1
len: 15
j_gene: TRBJ2-5
CDR3nt: TGTGCCAGCAGTTACTTCCGGGACAGACAAGAGACCCAGTACTTC
CDR3aa: CASSYFRDRQETQYF

abundance: .
v_gene: TRBV6-5
d_gene: .
len: 15
j_gene: TRBJ2-1
CDR3nt: TGTGCCAGCAGTTATATATACAGCTCCTACAATGAGCAGTTCTTC
CDR3aa: CASSYIYSSYNEQFF

abundance: .
v_gene: TRBV7-2
d_gene: .
len: 13
j_gene: TRBJ1-2
CDR3nt: TGTGCCAGCAGCTTAGTGGCAGACTATGGCTACACCTTC
CDR3aa: CASSLVADYGYTF

abundance: .
v_gene: TRBV4-2
d_gene: .
len: 15
j_gene: TRBJ2-3
CDR3nt: TGTGCCAGCAGCCAACTCGAGGGAGAGTTGGATACGCAGTATTTT
CDR3aa: CASSQLEGELDTQYF

abundance: .
v_gene: TRBV5-5
d_gene: TRBD1
len: 16
j_gene: TRBJ1-2
CDR3nt: TGTGCCAGCAGCCCTTGGACAGGGAAAGGTAGCTATGGCTACACCTTC
CDR3aa: CASSPWTGKGSYGYTF

abundance: .
v_gene: TRBV6-5
d_gene: .
len: 13
j_gene: TRBJ2-7
CDR3nt: TGTGCCAGCAGCCTTGGGATCCACTACGAGCAGTACTTC
CDR3aa: CASSLGIHYEQYF

abundance: .
v_gene: TRBV7-9
d_gene: .
len: 15
j_gene: TRBJ1-2
CDR3nt: TGTGCCAGCAGCGCCCTCCGGGTCGTGAACTATGGCTACACCTTC
CDR3aa: CASSALRVVNYGYTF

abundance: .
v_gene: TRBV19
d_gene: TRBD2
len: 16
j_gene: TRBJ2-1
CDR3nt: TGTGCCAGTACCGCCTTAGCGGGGGGCACCTACAATGAGCAGTTCTTC
CDR3aa: CASTALAGGTYNEQFF

abundance: .
v_gene: TRBV2
d_gene: TRBD2
len: 14
j_gene: TRBJ2-2
CDR3nt: TGTGCCAGCGCCCGGACTAGTAGCACCGGGGAGCTGTTTTTT
CDR3aa: CASARTSSTGELFF

abundance: .
v_gene: TRBV11-3
d_gene: TRBD2
len: 14
j_gene: TRBJ2-6
CDR3nt: TGTGCCAGCAGCACCGGACTAGCGGCCAACGTCCTGACTTTC
CDR3aa: CASSTGLAANVLTF

abundance: .
v_gene: TRBV11-2
d_gene: .
len: 15
j_gene: TRBJ2-5
CDR3nt: TGTGCCAGCAGCTTAGGGTCCGGGGTCCCGTGGACCCAGTACTTC
CDR3aa: CASSLGSGVPWTQYF

abundance: .
v_gene: TRBV29-1
d_gene: TRBD2
len: 15
j_gene: TRBJ2-1
CDR3nt: TGCAGCGTTCGGGGACTAGCGGTCTCCTACAATGAGCAGTTCTTC
CDR3aa: CSVRGLAVSYNEQFF

abundance: .
v_gene: TRBV19
d_gene: TRBD1
len: 15
j_gene: TRBJ2-3
CDR3nt: TGTGCCAGTAGTAACCCGACAGGGGACACAGATACGCAGTATTTT
CDR3aa: CASSNPTGDTDTQYF

abundance: .
v_gene: TRBV19
d_gene: .
len: 14
j_gene: TRBJ2-7
CDR3nt: TGTGCCAGTAGTACCAATCGAGGCCCCTACGAGCAGTACTTC
CDR3aa: CASSTNRGPYEQYF

abundance: .
v_gene: TRBV7-3
d_gene: .
len: 13
j_gene: TRBJ1-1
CDR3nt: TGTGCCAGCAGCCAAGGGGCAGGGGATGAAGCTTTCTTT
CDR3aa: CASSQGAGDEAFF

abundance: .
v_gene: TRBV6-5
d_gene: TRBD2
len: 14
j_gene: TRBJ2-5
CDR3nt: TGTGCCAGCAGACCTTCGGGGGGTGGAGAGACCCAGTACTTC
CDR3aa: CASRPSGGGETQYF

abundance: few
v_gene: TRBV7-9
d_gene: .
len: 16
j_gene: TRBJ1-5
CDR3nt: TGTGCCAGCAGCTTAGGTCCGGACAGTCCGAATCAGCCCCAGCATTTT
CDR3aa: CASSLGPDSPNQPQHF

abundance: .
v_gene: TRBV10-3
d_gene: .
len: 14
j_gene: TRBJ2-7
CDR3nt: TGTGCCATCAGTGAGCCAGGGAGTTCCTACGAGCAGTACTTC
CDR3aa: CAISEPGSSYEQYF

abundance: .
v_gene: TRBV11-3
d_gene: TRBD1
len: 15
j_gene: TRBJ2-3
CDR3nt: TGTGCCAGCAGCTTCACAGGGGGTGGCACAGATACGCAGTATTTT
CDR3aa: CASSFTGGGTDTQYF